In its sample, the clone carrying this TCR beta chain was seen a few times. Its antigen remains unknown. This specimen comes from a study of beta chain features in type 1 diabetes. General study points: Moderately but significantly shorter TCRB CDR3s were found in Type 1 diabetes patients in all four CD4+ subsets. PCR could preferentially amplify shorter templates, alike in patients and controls.

The study reverse transcribed the entire isolated RNA, so it sequenced expressed TCRB transcripts. Sequenced by immunoSEQ multiplex PCR; TCRdb stores in-frame clones only, minus some. The table includes 150,000 to 200,000 clones, around 8.3% detected once. Looked up from germline, CDR1 is LGHNA and CDR2 is YSLEER. The CDR3 loop spans 15 amino acids. Trimming removed 3 bases at V and 1 base at J, with 12 bases between. Each sorted population was over 95% pure. The chain links TRBV4-3 to TRBJ1-2; unclear D gene. Source material: central memory CD4+ T cells from blood. This sequence originates from a woman in her late teens or twenties with type 1 diabetes. DNA of the CDR3: TGCGCCAGCAGCCATCTCGGCGGGGATAACTATGGCTACACCTTC. This gives the protein CASSHLGGDNYGYTF.